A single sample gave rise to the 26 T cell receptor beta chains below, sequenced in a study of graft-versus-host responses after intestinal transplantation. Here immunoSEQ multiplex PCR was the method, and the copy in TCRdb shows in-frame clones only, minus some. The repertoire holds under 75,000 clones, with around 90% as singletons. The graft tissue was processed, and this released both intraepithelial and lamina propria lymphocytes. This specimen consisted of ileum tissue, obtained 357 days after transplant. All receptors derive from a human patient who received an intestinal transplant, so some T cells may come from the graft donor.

DNA of the CDR3: TGTGCCAGCAGCGCCGCCCCCGACACGCACTCCTACGAGCAGTACTTC. It translates to CASSAAPDTHSYEQYF. V usage is TRBV6-7 and J usage is TRBJ2-7; D uncertain. TRBV6-7 is known as an ORF, though its function is uncertain. The CDR3 spans 16 residues. The V end lost 6 bases, the J end lost 0 bases, and 18 bases lay between the germline ends.

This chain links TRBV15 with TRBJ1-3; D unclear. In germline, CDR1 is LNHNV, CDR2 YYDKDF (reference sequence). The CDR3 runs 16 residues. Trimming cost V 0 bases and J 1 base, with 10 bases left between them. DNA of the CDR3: TGTGCCACCAGCAGAGAAATCCGGCAGTCTGGAAACACCATATATTTT. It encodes CATSREIRQSGNTIYF.

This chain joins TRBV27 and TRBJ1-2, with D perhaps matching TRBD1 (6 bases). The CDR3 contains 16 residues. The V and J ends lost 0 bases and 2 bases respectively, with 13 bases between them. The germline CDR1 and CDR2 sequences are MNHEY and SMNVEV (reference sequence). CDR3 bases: TGTGCCAGCAGTTTATCAAGGGGGGCAGGGAACTATGGCTACACCTTC. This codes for CASSLSRGAGNYGYTF.

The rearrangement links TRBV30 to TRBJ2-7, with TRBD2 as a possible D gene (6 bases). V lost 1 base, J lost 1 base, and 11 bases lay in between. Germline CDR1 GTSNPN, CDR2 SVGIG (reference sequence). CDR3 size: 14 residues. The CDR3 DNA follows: TGTGCCTGGAGTGGGCGGAGGGTATCCTACGAGCAGTACTTC. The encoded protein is CAWSGRRVSYEQYF.

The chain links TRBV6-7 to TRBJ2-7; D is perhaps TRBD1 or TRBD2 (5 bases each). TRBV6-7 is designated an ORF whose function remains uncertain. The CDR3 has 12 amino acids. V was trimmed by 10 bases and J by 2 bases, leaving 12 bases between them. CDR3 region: CATWDATYEQYF. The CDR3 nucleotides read TGTGCCACCTGGGACGCTACCTACGAGCAGTACTTC.

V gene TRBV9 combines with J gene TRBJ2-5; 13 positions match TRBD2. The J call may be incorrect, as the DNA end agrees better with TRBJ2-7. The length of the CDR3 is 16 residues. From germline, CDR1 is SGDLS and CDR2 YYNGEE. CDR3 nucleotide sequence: TGTGCCAGCAGTAGACTAGCGGGAGGCAAATCCTACGAGCAGTACTTC. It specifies CASSRLAGGKSYEQYF.

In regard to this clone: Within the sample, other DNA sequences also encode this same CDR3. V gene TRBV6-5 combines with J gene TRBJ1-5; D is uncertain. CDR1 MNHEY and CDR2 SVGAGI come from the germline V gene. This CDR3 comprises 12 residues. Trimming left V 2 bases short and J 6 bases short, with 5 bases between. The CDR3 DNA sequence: TGTGCCAGCAGTTACCCAGGTCAGCCCCAGCATTTT. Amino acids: CASSYPGQPQHF.

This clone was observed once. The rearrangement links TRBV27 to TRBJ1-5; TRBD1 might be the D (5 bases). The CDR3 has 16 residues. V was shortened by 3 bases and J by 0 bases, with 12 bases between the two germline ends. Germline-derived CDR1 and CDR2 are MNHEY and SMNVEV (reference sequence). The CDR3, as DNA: TGTGCCAGCAGTTTTCGACAGTACTATAGCAATCAGCCCCAGCATTTT. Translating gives CASSFRQYYSNQPQHF.

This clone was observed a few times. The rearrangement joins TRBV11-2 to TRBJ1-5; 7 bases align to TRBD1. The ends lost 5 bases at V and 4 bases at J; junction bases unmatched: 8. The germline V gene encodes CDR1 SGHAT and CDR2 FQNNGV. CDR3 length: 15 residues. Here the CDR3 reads CASSSGQVGNQPQHF. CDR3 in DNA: TGTGCCAGCAGCAGTGGACAGGTTGGAAATCAGCCCCAGCATTTT.

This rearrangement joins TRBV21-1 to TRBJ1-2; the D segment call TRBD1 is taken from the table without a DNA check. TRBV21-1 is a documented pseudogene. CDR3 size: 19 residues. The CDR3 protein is CASSRLKATGTGVKDGYTF. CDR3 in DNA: TGTGCCAGCAGCAGATTAAAAGCCACCGGGACAGGGGTTAAGGATGGCTACACCTTC.

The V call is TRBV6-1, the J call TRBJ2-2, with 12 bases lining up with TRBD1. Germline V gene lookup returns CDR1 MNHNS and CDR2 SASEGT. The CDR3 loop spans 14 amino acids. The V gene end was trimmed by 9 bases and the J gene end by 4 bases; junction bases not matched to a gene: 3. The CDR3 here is CASWDRGRTGELFF. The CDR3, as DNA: TGTGCCAGTTGGGACAGGGGGCGCACCGGGGAGCTGTTTTTT.

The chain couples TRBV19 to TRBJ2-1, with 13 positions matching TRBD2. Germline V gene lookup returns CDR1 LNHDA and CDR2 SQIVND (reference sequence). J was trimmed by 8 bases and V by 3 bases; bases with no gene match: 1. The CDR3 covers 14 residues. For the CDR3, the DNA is TGTGCCAGTAGTATCGGACTAGCGGGAGATGAGCAGTTCTTC. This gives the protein CASSIGLAGDEQFF.

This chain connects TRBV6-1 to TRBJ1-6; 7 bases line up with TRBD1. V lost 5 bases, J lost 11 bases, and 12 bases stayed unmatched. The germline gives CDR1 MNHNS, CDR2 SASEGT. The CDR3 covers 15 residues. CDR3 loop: CASSRQGRGSAPLHF. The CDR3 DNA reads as TGTGCCAGCAGTCGACAGGGTCGCGGGAGCGCACCCCTCCACTTT.

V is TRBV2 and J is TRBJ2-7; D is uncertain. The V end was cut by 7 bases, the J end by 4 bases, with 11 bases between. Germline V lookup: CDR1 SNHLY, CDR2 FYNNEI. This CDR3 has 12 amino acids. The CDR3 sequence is CASKVRAYEQYF. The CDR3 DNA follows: TGTGCCAGCAAGGTCCGGGCTTACGAGCAGTACTTC.

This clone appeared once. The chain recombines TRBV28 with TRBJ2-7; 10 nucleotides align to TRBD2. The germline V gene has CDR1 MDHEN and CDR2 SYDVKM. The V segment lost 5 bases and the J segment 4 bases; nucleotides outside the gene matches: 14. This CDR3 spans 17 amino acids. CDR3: CASSPLPGLAKGYEQYF. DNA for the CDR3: TGTGCCAGCAGTCCCCTTCCGGGACTAGCGAAGGGATACGAGCAGTACTTC.

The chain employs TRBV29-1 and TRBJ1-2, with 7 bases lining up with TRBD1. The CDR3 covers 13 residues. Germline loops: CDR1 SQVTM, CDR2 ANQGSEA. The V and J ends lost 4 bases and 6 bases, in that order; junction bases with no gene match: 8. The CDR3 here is CSVVQDRFNGYTF. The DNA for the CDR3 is TGCAGCGTTGTTCAGGACAGGTTTAATGGCTACACCTTC.

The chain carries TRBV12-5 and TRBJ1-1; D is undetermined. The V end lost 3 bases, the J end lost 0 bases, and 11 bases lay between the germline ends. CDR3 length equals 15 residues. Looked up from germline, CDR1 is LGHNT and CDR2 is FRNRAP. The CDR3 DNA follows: TGTGCTAGTGGTTTTTTTAGGTCGCTGAACACTGAAGCTTTCTTT. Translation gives CASGFFRSLNTEAFF.

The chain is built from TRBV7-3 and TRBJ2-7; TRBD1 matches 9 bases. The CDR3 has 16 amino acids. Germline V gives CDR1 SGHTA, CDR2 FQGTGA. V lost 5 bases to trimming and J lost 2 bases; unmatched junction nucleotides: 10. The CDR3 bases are TGTGCCAGCAGCGAAGGTACGGGACAGGGCCCCTACGAGCAGTACTTC. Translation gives CASSEGTGQGPYEQYF.

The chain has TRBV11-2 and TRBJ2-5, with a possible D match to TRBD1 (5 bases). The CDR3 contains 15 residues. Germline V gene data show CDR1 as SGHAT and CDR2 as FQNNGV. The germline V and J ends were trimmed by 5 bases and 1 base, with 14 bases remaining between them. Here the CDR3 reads CASSPWTRSQETQYF. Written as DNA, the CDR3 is TGTGCCAGCAGCCCATGGACAAGAAGCCAAGAGACCCAGTACTTC.

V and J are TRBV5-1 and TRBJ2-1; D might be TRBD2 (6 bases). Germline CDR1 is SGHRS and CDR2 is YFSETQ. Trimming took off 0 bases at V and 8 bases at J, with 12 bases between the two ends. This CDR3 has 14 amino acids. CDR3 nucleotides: TGCGCCAGCAGCTTGGCCACTAGCAGGGATGAGCAGTTCTTC. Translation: CASSLATSRDEQFF.

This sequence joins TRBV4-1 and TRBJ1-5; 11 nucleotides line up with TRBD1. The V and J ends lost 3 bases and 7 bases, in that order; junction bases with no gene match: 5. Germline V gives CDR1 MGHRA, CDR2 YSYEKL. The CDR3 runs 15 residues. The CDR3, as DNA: TGCGCCAGCAGCCAGACGGGACAGGGGGGCCAGCCCCAGCATTTT. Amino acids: CASSQTGQGGQPQHF.

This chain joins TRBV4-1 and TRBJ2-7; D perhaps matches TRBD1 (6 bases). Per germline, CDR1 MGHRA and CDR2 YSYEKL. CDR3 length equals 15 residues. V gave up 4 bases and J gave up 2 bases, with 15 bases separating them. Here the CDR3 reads CASSREGGRTYEQYF. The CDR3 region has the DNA TGCGCCAGCAGCCGCGAAGGGGGAAGGACCTACGAGCAGTACTTC.

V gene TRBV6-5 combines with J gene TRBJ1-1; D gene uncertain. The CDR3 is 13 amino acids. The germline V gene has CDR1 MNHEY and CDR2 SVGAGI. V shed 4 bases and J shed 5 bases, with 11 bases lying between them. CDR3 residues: CASSSGSGTEAFF. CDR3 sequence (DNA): TGTGCCAGCAGTTCGGGATCAGGAACTGAAGCTTTCTTT.

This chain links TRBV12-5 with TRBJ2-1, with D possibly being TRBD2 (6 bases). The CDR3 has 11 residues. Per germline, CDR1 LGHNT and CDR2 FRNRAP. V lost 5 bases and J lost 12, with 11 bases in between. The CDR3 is CASGPGVGQFF. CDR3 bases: TGTGCTAGTGGTCCGGGGGTGGGGCAGTTCTTC.

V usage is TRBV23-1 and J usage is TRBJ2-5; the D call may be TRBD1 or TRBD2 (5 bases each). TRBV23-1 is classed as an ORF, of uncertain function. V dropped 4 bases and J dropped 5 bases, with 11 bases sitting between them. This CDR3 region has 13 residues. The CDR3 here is CASSRGGGETQYF. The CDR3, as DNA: TGCGCCAGCAGTCGGGGCGGCGGGGAGACCCAGTACTTC.

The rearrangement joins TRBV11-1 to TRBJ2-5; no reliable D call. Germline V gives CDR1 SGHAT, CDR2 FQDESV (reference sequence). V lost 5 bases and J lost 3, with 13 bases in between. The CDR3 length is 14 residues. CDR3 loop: CASSPTDGEETQYF. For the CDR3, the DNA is TGTGCCAGCAGCCCAACGGACGGAGAAGAGACCCAGTACTTC.